This T cell receptor (beta chain) was observed in a study of T-cell reconstitution after alpha-beta-depleted transplantation in children listed by TCRdb under 2016. With regard to the full study: The study quantitatively tracked T-cell immune reconstitution after TCRalphabeta/CD19-depleted allogeneic hematopoietic cell transplantation in children using TCR repertoire profiling. Study-level results and caveats: In some patients, the high TCRbeta diversity seen at day 60 was put down to recipient T cells and intrathymic progenitors that had survived conditioning. Hyperexpanded clone frequencies declined over subsequent months; after one year, T-cell counts and TCRbeta diversity were mostly attributed to newly produced T cells. Apparently early alphabetaT-cell count recovery about two months after transplant reportedly relied on only several hundred rapidly expanded clones derived from non-depleted graft cells.

The library came from PCR. Sequencing was carried out with an Illumina HiSeq 2500. To normalize quantification of the TCRbeta repertoire, the TCR libraries were built with molecular barcoding that relied on unique molecular identifiers. TCRdb itself trimmed the public reads at Q25 with fastp, ran MiXCR and retained productive beta chains. CDR3 protein duplicates are merged, each entry listing the most common genes and DNA. The sample table shows approximately 630,000 distinct CDR3 sequences, and around 13% are seen once. Roughly 0.84% of the sample is taken by the ten largest. What this sample's treatment or condition label stands for: allogeneic hematopoietic cell transplantation with graft depleted of TCRalphabeta T cells and CD19 B cells. TCRalphabeta/CD19-depleted allogeneic hematopoietic cell grafts were given to the transplant recipients, all of whom were children. With regard to this clonotype: Its antigen is not yet known. Base qualities are not recorded, but no much larger clone differs from it by a single base.

The TCR originated in a girl aged 2-10 years with congenital amegakaryocytic thrombocytopenia, due to receive a stem cell transplant. Specimen: PBMCs, collected before TCRalphabeta/CD19-depleted stem cell transplant.

The CDR3 region reads CAWSLGAGELFF. At the DNA level, the sequence is TGTGCCTGGAGTCTAGGGGCTGGGGAGCTGTTTTTT. The V and J genes are TRBV30 and TRBJ2-2, with TRBD1 perhaps the D gene, on 5 matching bases. Trimming costs V 2 bases and J 8 bases, and their ends lie 9 bases apart. The CDR3 sequence holds 12 residues, the cysteine and phenylalanine included. The CDR3 DNA has 36 bases and is translated from base 1. The germline V gene encodes CDR1 GTSNPN and CDR2 SVGIG (reference sequence).